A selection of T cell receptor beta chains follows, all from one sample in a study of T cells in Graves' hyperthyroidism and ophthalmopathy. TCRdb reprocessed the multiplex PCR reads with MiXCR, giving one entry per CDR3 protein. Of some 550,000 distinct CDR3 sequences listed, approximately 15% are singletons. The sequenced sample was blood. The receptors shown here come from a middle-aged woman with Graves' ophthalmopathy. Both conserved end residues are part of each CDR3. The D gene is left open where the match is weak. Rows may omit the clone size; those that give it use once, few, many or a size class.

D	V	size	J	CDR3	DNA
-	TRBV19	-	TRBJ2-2	CASSIGGMLGGELFF	TGTGCCAGTAGTATAGGAGGGATGCTTGGCGGGGAGCTGTTTTTT
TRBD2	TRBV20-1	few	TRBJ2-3	CSASTAGGWGTDTQYF	TGCAGTGCTAGTACGGCGGGGGGCTGGGGCACAGATACGCAGTATTTT
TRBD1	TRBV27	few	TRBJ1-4	CASSFRDSEKLFF	TGTGCCAGCAGTTTTCGGGACAGCGAAAAACTGTTTTTT
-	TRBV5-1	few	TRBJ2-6	CASSRRTDSGANVLTF	TGCGCCAGCAGCCGTCGGACGGACTCTGGGGCCAACGTCCTGACTTTC
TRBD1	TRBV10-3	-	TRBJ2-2	CAISERESGTGGAGELFF	TGTGCCATCAGTGAGAGGGAGTCCGGGACAGGGGGCGCCGGGGAGCTGTTTTTT
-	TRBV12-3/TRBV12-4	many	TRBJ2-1	CASSLVPGGPHEQFF	TGTGCCAGCAGTTTAGTGCCAGGGGGGCCCCATGAGCAGTTCTTC
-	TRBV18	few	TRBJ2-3	CASSPREGSNTDTQYF	TGTGCCAGCTCACCACGGGAAGGGTCCAACACAGATACGCAGTATTTT
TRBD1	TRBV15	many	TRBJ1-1	CATSRDETGDTEAFF	TGTGCCACCAGCAGAGATGAAACAGGGGACACTGAAGCTTTCTTT
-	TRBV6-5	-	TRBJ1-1	CASSSPFPSGKGTEAFF	TGTGCCAGCAGTTCCCCTTTCCCCTCAGGGAAAGGCACTGAAGCTTTCTTT
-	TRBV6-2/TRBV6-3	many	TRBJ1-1	CASNRLGARGTEAFF	TGTGCCAGCAATCGCCTTGGGGCCAGGGGAACTGAAGCTTTCTTT
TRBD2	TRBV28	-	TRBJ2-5	CASTQGGLAETQYF	TGTGCCAGCACCCAGGGAGGGTTAGCGGAGACCCAGTACTTC
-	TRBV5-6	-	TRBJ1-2	CASFPWSRGHGYTF	TGTGCCAGCTTCCCGTGGAGTAGGGGTCACGGCTACACCTTC
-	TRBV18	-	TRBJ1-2	CASSPMGDYGYTF	TGTGCCAGCTCACCTATGGGGGACTATGGCTACACCTTC
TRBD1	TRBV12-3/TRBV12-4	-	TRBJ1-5	CASSPGQGENQPQHF	TGTGCCAGCAGTCCCGGACAGGGGGAGAATCAGCCCCAGCATTTT
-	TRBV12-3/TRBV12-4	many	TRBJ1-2	CASSPNQGNYGYTF	TGTGCCAGCAGTCCCAACCAGGGGAACTATGGCTACACCTTC
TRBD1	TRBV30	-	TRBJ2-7	CAYQGANSYEQYF	TGTGCCTACCAGGGGGCCAACTCCTACGAGCAGTACTTC
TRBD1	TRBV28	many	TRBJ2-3	CASSSPRRGQGSSDTQYF	TGTGCCAGCAGTTCACCCCGCCGCGGACAGGGAAGTTCAGATACGCAGTATTTT
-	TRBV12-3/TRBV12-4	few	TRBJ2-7	CASSYADEQYF	TGTGCCAGCAGTTATGCTGATGAGCAGTACTTC
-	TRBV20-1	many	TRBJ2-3	CSAPGLASDTQYF	TGCAGTGCCCCGGGGCTAGCATCAGATACGCAGTATTTT
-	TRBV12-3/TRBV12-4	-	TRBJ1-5	CASSLGLVDNQPQHF	TGTGCCAGCAGTTTGGGGTTGGTAGATAATCAGCCCCAGCATTTT
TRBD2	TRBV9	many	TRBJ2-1	CASSARLAGANEQFF	TGTGCCAGCAGCGCCAGACTAGCGGGTGCCAATGAGCAGTTCTTC
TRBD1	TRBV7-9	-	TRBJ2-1	CASSLTGGVGGEQFF	TGTGCCAGCAGCTTAACAGGGGGCGTAGGAGGTGAGCAGTTCTTC